The entry that follows covers one T cell receptor (beta chain) sequence. What it binds is unknown. The sample originates from a study of neoadjuvant nivolumab and ipilimumab in lung cancer. Study-level information: Nivolumab 3 mg/kg was given days 1, 15 and 29, plus ipilimumab 1 mg/kg day 1 in combination. Whole-study results and caveats: Only a single major-pathologic-response sample was available for clonality analysis.

TCRdb's copy holds only in-frame clones and misses some; the assay was immunoSEQ multiplex PCR. The data contain some 20,000 clones, around 79% of them singletons. Germline V lookup: CDR1 SGHRS, CDR2 YFSETQ. Trimming cost V 0 bases and J 3 bases, with 7 bases left between them. The CDR3 length is 13 residues. The starting material was tumor tissue, obtained after neoadjuvant nivolumab, alone or with ipilimumab, at or shortly before surgery. The receptor comes from an adult with non-small cell lung cancer. The rearrangement joins TRBV5-1 to TRBJ2-7; D call uncertain. The CDR3 here is CASSLASHYEQYF. The CDR3 nucleotides read TGCGCCAGCAGCTTGGCCAGCCACTACGAGCAGTACTTC.